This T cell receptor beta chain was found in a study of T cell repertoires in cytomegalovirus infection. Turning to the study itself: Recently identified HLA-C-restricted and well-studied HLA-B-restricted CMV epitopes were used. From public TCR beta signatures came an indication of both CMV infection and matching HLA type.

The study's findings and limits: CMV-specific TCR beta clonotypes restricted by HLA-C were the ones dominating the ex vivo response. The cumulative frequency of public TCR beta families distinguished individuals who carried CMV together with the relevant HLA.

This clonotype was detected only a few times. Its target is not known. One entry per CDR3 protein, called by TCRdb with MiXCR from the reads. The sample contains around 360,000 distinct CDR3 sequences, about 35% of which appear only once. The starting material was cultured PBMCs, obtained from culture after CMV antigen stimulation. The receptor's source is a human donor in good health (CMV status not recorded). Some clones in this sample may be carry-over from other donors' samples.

CDR3 DNA: TGTGCCAGCATCTTAGACAGCCGTTCTAACTATGGCTACACCTTC. It codes for CASILDSRSNYGYTF. This chain uses TRBV6-2 or TRBV6-3 with TRBJ1-2; possible D gene TRBD1, 5 bases. This CDR3 has 15 amino acids. Germline CDR1 and CDR2: MNHEY and SVGEGT. Trimming pared 7 bases from V and 0 bases from J, leaving 15 bases between.